These T cell receptor beta chains were read from a single sample in a study of graft-versus-host responses after intestinal transplantation. The data were produced by immunoSEQ multiplex PCR, yet TCRdb's version contains in-frame clones alone and is incomplete. The sample consists of approximately 60,000 clones, approximately 90% of them appearing once. This specimen consisted of PBMCs, obtained 26 days after transplant. The receptors were gathered from a human patient who received an intestinal transplant, so some T cells may come from the graft donor. CDR3s include the opening cysteine and the closing phenylalanine or tryptophan. The D gene is left open where the match is weak. Clone size is stated in some rows and not others, as once, few, many or a class when expanded.

size,J,D,V,CDR3,DNA
.,TRBJ1-4,.,TRBV18,CASSPRTGGSGEKLFF,TGTGCCAGCTCACCACGTACGGGGGGATCAGGGGAAAAACTGTTTTTT
.,TRBJ2-7,.,TRBV7-2,CASSLAIETYEQYF,TGTGCCAGCAGCTTAGCGATCGAGACCTACGAGCAGTACTTC
.,TRBJ2-1,.,TRBV7-9,CASSHQKMEQFF,TGTGCCAGCAGCCATCAGAAGATGGAGCAGTTCTTC
.,TRBJ1-2,TRBD1,TRBV7-9,CASSPGQNIYGYTF,TGTGCCAGCAGCCCGGGACAGAACATATATGGCTACACCTTC
.,TRBJ2-5,TRBD1,TRBV2,CASSEGGTGVGETQYF,TGTGCCAGCAGTGAAGGCGGGACAGGGGTCGGAGAGACCCAGTACTTC
.,TRBJ2-5,TRBD2,TRBV28,CASSSSRAGGTPSLETQYF,TGTGCCAGCAGTTCGTCCCGTGCGGGAGGGACCCCGAGCTTGGAGACCCAGTACTTC
.,TRBJ2-3,TRBD2,TRBV28,CASSLASGGKDF,TGTGCCAGCAGTTTAGCTAGCGGGGGGAAGGATTTT
.,TRBJ2-3,TRBD2,TRBV7-8,CASSPGGAGTDTQYF,TGTGCCAGCAGCCCCGGGGGGGCCGGGACAGATACGCAGTATTTT
.,TRBJ1-6,.,TRBV27,CASSLSPGNSPLHF,TGTGCCAGCAGTTTATCCCCAGGGAATTCACCCCTCCACTTT
.,TRBJ1-4,.,TRBV4-1,CASSQDWKGGASNEKLFF,TGCGCCAGCAGCCAAGACTGGAAGGGAGGGGCCTCAAATGAAAAACTGTTTTTT
.,TRBJ1-1,TRBD1,TRBV11-2,CASSRDRGAVNTEAFF,TGTGCCAGCAGCCGGGACAGGGGCGCTGTGAACACTGAAGCTTTCTTT
.,TRBJ2-2,TRBD1,TRBV9,CASSFRQGISTGELFF,TGTGCCAGCAGCTTTAGACAGGGTATTAGCACCGGGGAGCTGTTTTTT
.,TRBJ2-1,.,TRBV19,CASSIGQGFYNEQFF,TGTGCCAGTAGTATAGGCCAGGGGTTCTACAATGAGCAGTTCTTC
.,TRBJ2-1,.,TRBV6-1,CASSPTLRNEQFF,TGTGCCAGCAGCCCAACCTTGAGAAATGAGCAGTTCTTC
.,TRBJ1-2,.,TRBV9,CASSGDKAPLNYGYTF,TGTGCCAGCAGCGGCGACAAGGCCCCTCTTAACTATGGCTACACCTTC
once,TRBJ1-4,.,TRBV28,CASRADARTLEKLFF,TGTGCCAGCAGGGCCGATGCGAGGACTTTAGAAAAACTGTTTTTT
.,TRBJ2-6,.,TRBV28,CASSSPPDRHSGANVLTF,TGTGCCAGCAGTTCCCCCCCGGACAGACACTCTGGGGCCAACGTCCTGACTTTC
once,TRBJ2-1,TRBD2,TRBV10-1,CASSKRLAGVNEQFF,TGCGCCAGCAGTAAAAGACTAGCGGGAGTAAATGAGCAGTTCTTC
.,TRBJ2-1,.,TRBV27,CASSQLYNEQFF,TGTGCCAGCAGTCAACTATACAATGAGCAGTTCTTC
.,TRBJ2-5,TRBD2,TRBV11-3,CASSQSGTSVETQYF,TGTGCCAGCAGTCAATCCGGGACTAGCGTAGAGACCCAGTACTTC
.,TRBJ1-2,TRBD1,TRBV28,CASSLDRGYGYTF,TGTGCCAGCAGTCTGGACAGGGGATATGGCTACACCTTC
.,TRBJ1-2,.,TRBV6-5,CASSYSAGLDYGYTF,TGTGCCAGCAGTTACTCGGCAGGGCTGGACTATGGCTACACCTTC
.,TRBJ1-1,.,TRBV27,CASSQRGGRAFF,TGTGCCAGCAGCCAAAGAGGTGGGAGGGCTTTCTTT
.,TRBJ1-1,.,TRBV5-6,CASSRKELGTEAFF,TGTGCCAGCAGCCGGAAGGAGCTGGGTACTGAAGCTTTCTTT
.,TRBJ1-5,.,TRBV6-5,CASSYAGDQPQHF,TGTGCCAGCAGTTATGCGGGGGATCAGCCCCAGCATTTT
once,TRBJ2-1,TRBD1,TRBV5-6,CASSGGGTGDNEQFF,TGTGCCAGCAGCGGAGGGGGGACAGGGGATAATGAGCAGTTCTTC
.,TRBJ1-4,.,TRBV9,CASSRGEKLFF,TGTGCCAGCAGCCGAGGTGAAAAACTGTTTTTT
.,TRBJ1-2,TRBD1,TRBV4-2,CASSQVGQSNYGYTF,TGTGCCAGCAGCCAAGTGGGACAGAGCAACTATGGCTACACCTTC
few,TRBJ2-7,TRBD2,TRBV9,CASSPTSGGLYEQYF,TGTGCCAGCAGTCCGACTAGCGGGGGCCTTTACGAGCAGTACTTC
.,TRBJ1-2,TRBD1,TRBV11-2,CASSVPGTGDGYTF,TGTGCCAGCAGCGTCCCCGGGACAGGGGATGGCTACACCTTC
.,TRBJ1-2,.,TRBV28,CASSPFLRGYTF,TGTGCCAGCAGTCCGTTCCTTCGTGGCTACACCTTC
.,TRBJ1-2,TRBD1,TRBV6-6,CASSYGHAGGNYGYTF,TGTGCCAGCAGTTACGGCCATGCAGGGGGAAACTATGGCTACACCTTC